This T cell receptor beta chain originates from a study of identical twins. A single record per CDR3 protein comes from TCRdb applying MiXCR to the 5' RACE reads. The repertoire holds fewer than 650,000 distinct CDR3 sequences, with 7.1% as singletons. General study findings and limits: Out-of-frame alpha sequences shared between twins exhibited an excess of low generation probability. With monozygotic twins, out-of-frame TCR alpha sharing exceeded what models estimated. With abundant cord blood beta clonotypes, insertions were fewer; memory repertoires showed no such pattern.

This clonotype was detected a few times. What it recognizes is unknown. Every one of the donors was a healthy Caucasian. This sample was also put to use in a study of yellow fever vaccine responses in identical twins.

The TCR sequence derives from a woman aged 18-29 years in good health. The sequenced sample consisted of PBMCs.

The CDR3 DNA reads TGCAGCGTCGCGCAGGGACAGTATACTGAAGCTTTCTTT. Protein sequence: CSVAQGQYTEAFF. This sequence joins TRBV29-1 and TRBJ1-1; 7 positions agree with TRBD1. CDR1 and CDR2 from the germline V gene are SQVTM and ANQGSEA. CDR3 length: 13 residues. Trimming removed 6 bases from V and 5 bases from J; junction bases left unmatched: 9.